This T cell receptor beta chain is drawn from a study of Ad26.COV2.S vaccination and SARS-CoV-2 variants. The treatment here: some 20 received Ad26.COV2.S at low or high dose, single or two shots; 5 received placebo; per-sample allocation not given. Sampling occurred on day 63 after the first vaccine or placebo injection. CDR3 size: 13 residues. V was clipped by 4 bases and J by 5 bases, with 8 bases between them. The germline V gene has CDR1 SGHTA and CDR2 FQGNSA. This table comes from immunoSEQ multiplex PCR, and its TCRdb copy is limited to in-frame clones, with some not included. The table lists 300,000 to 400,000 clones, 88% of them singletons, with about 6.4% in the top ten.

The rearrangement links TRBV7-2 to TRBJ2-2; tentatively, D is TRBD2 (6 bases). Here the sequenced sample was peripheral blood, taken in a trial of Ad26.COV2.S vaccine versus placebo. This receptor was obtained from a person between 18 and 65 years old who received the Ad26.COV2.S COVID-19 vaccine or a placebo. CDR3 sequence reads: CASSWRGTGELFF. CDR3 bases: TGTGCCAGCAGCTGGAGGGGAACCGGGGAGCTGTTTTTT. Looking up the rest from reference TRBV7-2 and TRBJ2-2 gives the full variable domain: GAGVSQSPSNKVTEKGKDVELRCDPISGHTALYWYRQSLGQGLEFLIYFQGNSAPDKSGLPSDRFSAERTGGSVSTLTIQRTQQEDSAVYLCASSWRGTGELFFGEGSRLTVL.